This T cell receptor (beta chain) comes out of a study of blood T cell repertoires in COVID-19. Study-level information: Collection of acute and convalescent COVID-19 samples took place in the United States, Italy and Spain.

Only in-frame clones appear in the TCRdb table, and some are missing; sequencing was by immunoSEQ multiplex PCR. Of about 200,000 clones detected, roughly nine tenths appear once; the ten largest clones hold 0.7% to 0.85%. Notes on this clone: The same CDR3 also results from other DNA sequences found in this sample.

In germline, CDR1 is LGHDT, CDR2 YNNKEL (reference sequence). Trimming removed 0 bases from V and 8 bases from J; junction bases left unmatched: 3. CDR3 length: 13 residues. The chain employs TRBV3-1 (or the pseudogene TRBV3-2) and TRBJ1-2; 7 bases align to TRBD1. The sequenced material came from peripheral blood. The TCR was taken from a woman aged 70-85 years with acute or convalescent COVID-19. The CDR3 loop reads CASSQEGGSGYTF. In nucleotides, the CDR3 is TGTGCCAGCAGCCAAGAAGGGGGCAGCGGCTACACCTTC.